A selection of T cell receptor beta chains follows, all from one sample in a study of T cell responses to AZD1222 COVID-19 vaccine. The repertoire was sequenced with immunoSEQ multiplex PCR; TCRdb's copy has only in-frame clones and lacks some. The table lists 120,000 or so clones, about 92% of them singletons, with 1.1% in the top ten. Here the sequenced sample was peripheral blood, taken on day 0 of AZD1222 vaccination. The receptors stem from an adult in good health. The CDR3 runs from the conserved cysteine through the conserved F or W. The D gene is left open where the match is weak. Only some rows state a clone size, as once, few, many or a class for expanded clones.

size: -
D: TRBD1
J: TRBJ2-7
V: TRBV2
DNA: TGTGCCAGCAGATGGGACAGGGGGCGATACGAGCAGTACTTC
CDR3: CASRWDRGRYEQYF

size: -
D: TRBD1
J: TRBJ1-2
V: TRBV7-9
DNA: TGTGCCAGCAGCCACCCGGACAGGGGAGACTACACCTTC
CDR3: CASSHPDRGDYTF

size: -
D: -
J: TRBJ1-5
V: TRBV7-8
DNA: TGTGCCAGCAGCTCCGTTACAAATCAGCCCCAGCATTTT
CDR3: CASSSVTNQPQHF

size: once
D: -
J: TRBJ2-2
V: TRBV24-1
DNA: TGTGCCACCAGCGAAGAGGAGGCCGGGGAGCTGTTTTTT
CDR3: CATSEEEAGELFF

size: -
D: TRBD1
J: TRBJ1-1
V: TRBV12-5
DNA: TGTGCTAGTGGCCCGGACAGGGGGAATGAAGCTTTCTTT
CDR3: CASGPDRGNEAFF

size: -
D: TRBD2
J: TRBJ2-7
V: TRBV4-1
DNA: TGCGCCAGCAGCCAGGACGGACTAGCGGGAGGAGAGCAGTACTTC
CDR3: CASSQDGLAGGEQYF

size: -
D: -
J: TRBJ1-6
V: TRBV7-9
DNA: TGTGCCAGCAGCTTGGGAATTTGGGATTCACCCCTCCACTTT
CDR3: CASSLGIWDSPLHF

size: -
D: -
J: TRBJ1-4
V: TRBV9
DNA: TGTGCCAGCACCGGGCCCAGAGGTGAAAAACTGTTTTTT
CDR3: CASTGPRGEKLFF

size: -
D: TRBD1
J: TRBJ2-2
V: TRBV4-2
DNA: TGTGCCAGCAGCCAAGGACAGGGGGCCGTGCTGTTTTTT
CDR3: CASSQGQGAVLFF

size: -
D: -
J: TRBJ2-7
V: TRBV5-4
DNA: TGTGCCAGCAGCTTTGGAGCGAGGACCTACGAGCAGTACTTC
CDR3: CASSFGARTYEQYF

size: -
D: TRBD1
J: TRBJ1-1
V: TRBV2
DNA: TGTGCCAGCAGGGGCAGGCAGGGGGCGCGAGAAGCTTTCTTT
CDR3: CASRGRQGAREAFF

size: -
D: TRBD2
J: TRBJ2-7
V: TRBV6-5
DNA: TGTGCCAGCAGTTACGGGTTTAGCGGGCGGAACGAGCAGTACTTC
CDR3: CASSYGFSGRNEQYF

size: -
D: TRBD1
J: TRBJ2-3
V: TRBV7-9
DNA: TGTGCCAGCAGCTTAGGATCGGGACAGCTCTACTATACGCAGTATTTT
CDR3: CASSLGSGQLYYTQYF

size: -
D: -
J: TRBJ2-7
V: TRBV4-2
DNA: TGTGCCAGCAGCCAAGTAGCCCTAGCATCCTACGAGCAGTACTTC
CDR3: CASSQVALASYEQYF

size: -
D: TRBD1
J: TRBJ2-7
V: TRBV4-1
DNA: TGCGCCAGCAGCCAAGGACAGGGTAGGACCTACGAGCAGTACTTC
CDR3: CASSQGQGRTYEQYF

size: -
D: -
J: TRBJ2-3
V: TRBV30
DNA: TGTGCCTGGATACCCACCCGACGACAGGTCTTACTCACAGATACGCAGTATTTT
CDR3: CAWIPTRRQVLLTDTQYF